This T cell receptor beta chain was retrieved from a study of T cells after somatic rescue of genetic block. There are a few counts of this clone. The germline gives CDR1 GTSNPN, CDR2 SVGIG (reference sequence). The CDR3 is 14 amino acids. The junction had 6 bases not matched to a gene; V was cut back by 4 bases and J by 1 base. Data came from immunoSEQ multiplex PCR; TCRdb stores just in-frame clones and leaves some out. The repertoire holds approximately 67,000 clones, with around 92% as singletons. This TCR derives from a man aged 35-49 years. The V and J genes are TRBV30 and TRBJ1-2, with 7 nucleotides matching TRBD1. The sequenced material came from peripheral blood mononuclear cells (PBMCs). The chain's CDR3 is CAWTEGAFNYGYTF. CDR3 coding DNA: TGTGCCTGGACTGAGGGGGCTTTTAACTATGGCTACACCTTC.